Below, 4 T cell receptor beta chains from the same sample are listed, as sequenced in a study of blood T cell repertoires in COVID-19. TCRdb's copy holds only in-frame clones and misses some; the assay was immunoSEQ multiplex PCR. The sample contains around 220,000 clones, roughly 84% of which appear only once. Sequenced material: peripheral blood. Every receptor here comes from a woman between 40 and 50 years old with active or convalescent COVID-19.

The chain links TRBV6-6 to TRBJ1-6; 9 bases agree with TRBD1. The CDR3 is 15 residues long. The V segment lost 5 bases and the J segment 10 bases; nucleotides outside the gene matches: 9. The germline V gene encodes CDR1 MNHNY and CDR2 SVGAGI (reference sequence). CDR3 bases: TGTGCCAGCAGTCGAGCCACAGGGGGCGTATCACCCCTCCACTTT. Its protein product is CASSRATGGVSPLHF.

This chain uses TRBV7-7 with TRBJ2-7, with D possibly being TRBD1 (7 bases). The CDR3 covers 17 residues. V shed 0 bases and J shed 0 bases, with 15 bases lying between them. Germline V gives CDR1 SSHAT, CDR2 FNYEAQ (reference sequence). The CDR3 sequence is CASSLAEGGTASYEQYF. For the CDR3, the DNA is TGTGCCAGCAGCTTAGCCGAAGGGGGGACAGCCTCCTACGAGCAGTACTTC.

V gene TRBV2 combines with J gene TRBJ2-3; a weak D match, TRBD2 (6 bases). This CDR3 has 16 amino acids. Germline V CDR1 and CDR2: SNHLY, FYNNEI. Trimming took 4 bases from V and 3 from J, leaving 17 bases between them. The CDR3 region has the DNA TGTGCCAGCAGTGTCGGAGGGCCCTCGGGAACAGATACGCAGTATTTT. Amino acid sequence: CASSVGGPSGTDTQYF.

The gene calls are TRBV11-2 and TRBJ2-2; D is possibly TRBD2 (6 bases). Germline-derived CDR1 and CDR2 are SGHAT and FQNNGV. Trimming stripped 1 base from V and 0 bases from J, with 6 bases between. The CDR3 has 15 residues. The DNA for the CDR3 is TGTGCCAGCAGCTTAGCGGGGGCGAACACCGGGGAGCTGTTTTTT. Its translation is CASSLAGANTGELFF.